This T cell receptor beta chain was captured by sequencing in a study of T cells expressing NK-cell markers. Study overall: The authors sequenced eight donors, of whom seven were HCMV-seropositive and one was seronegative.

Study results and limitations: The study found these clonotypes also leading the CD3+CD56-NKG2C+ fraction in several donors. CD8+ T cells in over 5 donors included dominant NKG2C+ clonotypes at about 1.0-8%.

The CDR3 has 16 amino acids. Per germline, CDR1 SGHNT and CDR2 YYREEE (reference sequence). As concerns this clonotype: The target antigen is unknown.

5'RACE template switching built TCR beta cDNA with unique molecular identifiers. TCRdb processed the 5' RACE reads again and assigns one entry to each CDR3 protein, with no DNA. The table gives some 450,000 distinct CDR3 sequences; the top ten clones make up under 7.5% of it. The sequenced material came from blood T cells: a sorted CD56 or NKG2C T cell subset, CD4+ or CD8+ T cells, or bulk PBMC T cells (not recorded which). The sequence came from a woman aged 18 to 75 in good health. The genes are TRBV5-4 and TRBJ1-2; TCRdb indicates TRBD1, and absent DNA this call remains unverified. The CDR3 sequence: CASSFVGGQGGNGYTF.